The clone carrying this T cell receptor beta chain was observed once. No antigen is known for it. The record originates from a study of T cell responses to AZD1222 COVID-19 vaccine. General study points: No day 14 peak samples; only post-peak repertoires were characterized. Mostly white British, mostly female donors; authors suggested clonal diversity may be underestimated.

Libraries were prepared by immunoSEQ multiplex PCR; TCRdb keeps only in-frame clonotypes and omits some of them. Seen here are over 100,000 clones, roughly nine tenths observed once, and the top ten hold around 7%. This CDR3 region has 13 residues. The V segment lost 3 bases and the J segment 4 bases; nucleotides outside the gene matches: 2. CDR1 and CDR2 (germline): MGHRA, YSYEKL. This specimen was peripheral blood, taken on day 0 of AZD1222 vaccination. The chain employs TRBV4-1 and TRBJ1-1; 7 nucleotides match TRBD1. This receptor was identified in an adult in good health. The CDR3 coding sequence is TGCGCCAGCAGCCAGCGACAGGGCACTGAAGCTTTCTTT. This encodes CASSQRQGTEAFF.